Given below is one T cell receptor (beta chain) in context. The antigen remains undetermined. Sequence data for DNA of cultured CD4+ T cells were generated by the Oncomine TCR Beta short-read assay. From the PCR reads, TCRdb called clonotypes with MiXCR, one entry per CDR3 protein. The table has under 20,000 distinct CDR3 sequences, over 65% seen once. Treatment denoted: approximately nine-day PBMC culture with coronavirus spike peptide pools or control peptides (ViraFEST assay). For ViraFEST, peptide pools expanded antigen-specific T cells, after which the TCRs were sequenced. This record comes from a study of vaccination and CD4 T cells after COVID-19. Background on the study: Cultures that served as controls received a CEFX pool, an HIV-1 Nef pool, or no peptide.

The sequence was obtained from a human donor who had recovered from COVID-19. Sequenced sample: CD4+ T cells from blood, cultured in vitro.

The CDR3 bases are TGTGCCAGCAGCTTAGCCTCCGGCAGGCTGAACACTGAAGCTTTCTTT. This translates into CASSLASGRLNTEAFF. The chain is built from TRBV7-2 and TRBJ1-1, with no clear D. CDR1 is SGHTA and CDR2 is FQGNSA in the germline V gene. V lost 0 bases and J 0 bases, leaving 11 bases between the germline ends. This CDR3 contains 16 residues.